This T cell receptor (beta chain) was captured in a study of tumor and adjacent non-tumor tissue in lung cancer. The CDR3 has 11 amino acids. CDR1 is SGHAT and CDR2 is FQNNGV in the germline V gene. Trimming removed 10 bases from V and 3 bases from J, with 10 bases in between. The library came from three nested PCR rounds adapted from ARM-PCR protocols. TCRdb independently ran MiXCR on the multiplex PCR reads; one entry per CDR3 protein. In the table there are about 79,000 distinct CDR3 sequences, about two thirds of which are singletons. RNA was extracted from bulk tissue without any cell sorting. The rearrangement joins TRBV11-2 to TRBJ2-7, with D hard to call. This TCR came from a woman in her thirties or forties with non-small cell lung cancer. What was sequenced was lung tumor tissue. The CDR3 region is CANIKNYEQYF. The CDR3 DNA follows: TGTGCCAACATAAAAAACTACGAGCAGTACTTC.